The entry that follows covers one T cell receptor beta chain sequence. The source of the sample is a study of blood T cell repertoires in COVID-19. Study information: Acute and convalescent COVID-19 specimens originated in the United States, Italy and Spain. The analysed material was cDNA or gDNA that came from T cells, B-cell-depleted T cells, or PBMCs.

V was pared by 3 bases and J by 9 bases, with 16 bases between. Germline V lookup: CDR1 SGHNT, CDR2 YYREEE (reference sequence). CDR3 length: 14 amino acids. Some clones are missing from TCRdb's copy, which holds only in-frame ones; the method was immunoSEQ multiplex PCR. The repertoire has 90,000 to 140,000 clones, approximately 82% of them found once; the top ten carry just over 15%. Material: peripheral blood. The chain carries TRBV5-4 and TRBJ2-1, with a possible D match to TRBD2 (6 bases). The sequence derives from a woman over 75 with acute or convalescent COVID-19. CDR3 coding DNA: TGTGCCAGCAGCTGGATACCCTCTAGCGCTGAGCAGTTCTTC. As protein: CASSWIPSSAEQFF.